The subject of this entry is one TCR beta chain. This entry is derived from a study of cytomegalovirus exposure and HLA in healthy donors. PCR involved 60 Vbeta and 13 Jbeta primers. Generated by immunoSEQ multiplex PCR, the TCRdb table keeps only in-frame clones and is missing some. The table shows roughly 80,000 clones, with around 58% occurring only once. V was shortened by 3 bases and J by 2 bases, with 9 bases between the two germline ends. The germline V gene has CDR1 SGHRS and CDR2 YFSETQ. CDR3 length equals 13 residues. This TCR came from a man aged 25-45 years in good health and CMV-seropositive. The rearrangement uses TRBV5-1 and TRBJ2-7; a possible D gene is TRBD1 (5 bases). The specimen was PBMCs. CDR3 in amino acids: CASSSTVAYEQYF. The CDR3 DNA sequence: TGCGCCAGCAGCTCGACAGTAGCCTACGAGCAGTACTTC.